These T cell receptor beta chains were read from a single sample in a study of metastatic and nonmetastatic thyroid tumors. Using MiXCR, TCRdb reanalyzed the PCR reads. This sample yields about 20,000 clones, of which around 33% are seen a single time; approximately 30% belongs to the top ten. Sequencing was performed on tumor tissue. The receptor set was obtained from a female donor with papillary thyroid cancer or a benign thyroid nodule (not recorded which). Some clones in this sample may be carry-over from other donors' samples. Each CDR3 is given with its conserved first and last residue. The order of the fields is V gene, clone size, D gene, J gene, CDR3 DNA, CDR3 protein. The D gene is left open where the match is weak. Size tells how often a clone was seen (once, few, many) or the class of an expanded clone, and some rows leave it out.

v_call: TRBV6-1
clone_size: -
d_call: TRBD1
j_call: TRBJ1-5
cdr3_nt: TGTGCCAGCAGATCGACAGGGGAAGGAAGACAGCCCCAGCATTTT
cdr3_aa: CASRSTGEGRQPQHF

v_call: TRBV27
clone_size: -
d_call: -
j_call: TRBJ2-1
cdr3_nt: TGTGCCAGCAGTTTATCGATGGACAATGAGCAGTTCTTC
cdr3_aa: CASSLSMDNEQFF

v_call: TRBV12-3/TRBV12-4
clone_size: few
d_call: -
j_call: TRBJ1-1
cdr3_nt: TGTGCCAGCAGTTTGGGCCCACGCGAAGCTTTCTTT
cdr3_aa: CASSLGPREAFF

v_call: TRBV6-4
clone_size: -
d_call: TRBD2
j_call: TRBJ2-1
cdr3_nt: TGTGCCAGCAGTGACTCGACTAGCGGGAGCAATGAGCAGTTCTTC
cdr3_aa: CASSDSTSGSNEQFF

v_call: TRBV19
clone_size: -
d_call: -
j_call: TRBJ1-4
cdr3_nt: TGTGCCAGTACGGAACGGGGCCAGGGAGGAAAACTGTTTTTT
cdr3_aa: CASTERGQGGKLFF

v_call: TRBV19
clone_size: few
d_call: -
j_call: TRBJ1-2
cdr3_nt: TGTGCCAGTAGTATAGACCCGCCTACTCAGAACAGGGGCTACACCTTC
cdr3_aa: CASSIDPPTQNRGYTF

v_call: TRBV6-2/TRBV6-3
clone_size: few
d_call: -
j_call: TRBJ2-7
cdr3_nt: TGTGCCAGCGCCATGTTCCGGGACGGAGGCCAATGGGGCTCCTACGAGCAGTACTTC
cdr3_aa: CASAMFRDGGQWGSYEQYF

v_call: TRBV12-3/TRBV12-4
clone_size: many
d_call: -
j_call: TRBJ2-1
cdr3_nt: TGTGCCAGCACCAAAAGAGGGGGACGGTACAATGAGCAGTTCTTC
cdr3_aa: CASTKRGGRYNEQFF

v_call: TRBV28
clone_size: few
d_call: -
j_call: TRBJ2-3
cdr3_nt: TGTGCCGGCAGTCCCTGGGGGGTTTATAGCAATCAGCCCCAGTATTTT
cdr3_aa: CAGSPWGVYSNQPQYF

v_call: TRBV9
clone_size: large
d_call: TRBD1
j_call: TRBJ2-7
cdr3_nt: TGTGCCAGCAGCGTAGGGGATGGACAGGGGGGCTCCTACGAGCAGTACTTC
cdr3_aa: CASSVGDGQGGSYEQYF

v_call: TRBV9
clone_size: few
d_call: TRBD2
j_call: TRBJ2-3
cdr3_nt: TGTGCCAGCAGCGGGACTAGCGGGAGGTTAAGCACAGATACGCAGTATTTT
cdr3_aa: CASSGTSGRLSTDTQYF

v_call: TRBV28
clone_size: -
d_call: TRBD2
j_call: TRBJ2-2
cdr3_nt: TGTGCCAGCACCATTGGCGGGAGGGACACCGGGGAGCTGTTTTTT
cdr3_aa: CASTIGGRDTGELFF

v_call: TRBV6-1
clone_size: few
d_call: -
j_call: TRBJ2-2
cdr3_nt: TGTGCCAGCAGTGAAGGGAACACCGGGGAGCTGTTTTTT
cdr3_aa: CASSEGNTGELFF

v_call: TRBV6-2/TRBV6-3
clone_size: -
d_call: -
j_call: TRBJ2-1
cdr3_nt: TGTGCCAGCAGCCCCGGGCGCGGATACAATGAGCAGTTCTTC
cdr3_aa: CASSPGRGYNEQFF

v_call: TRBV6-1
clone_size: few
d_call: -
j_call: TRBJ2-7
cdr3_nt: TGTGCCAGCAGTTCTGCGTTTGGGGGTCCCTACGAGCAGTACTTC
cdr3_aa: CASSSAFGGPYEQYF

v_call: TRBV6-1
clone_size: few
d_call: -
j_call: TRBJ2-3
cdr3_nt: TGTGCCATCAAACGAGGGGATACGCAGTATTTT
cdr3_aa: CAIKRGDTQYF

v_call: TRBV5-1
clone_size: -
d_call: TRBD1
j_call: TRBJ2-7
cdr3_nt: TGCGCCAGCAGTCCGACAGGGGGCCGGCTCGAGCAGTACTTC
cdr3_aa: CASSPTGGRLEQYF

v_call: TRBV11-1
clone_size: -
d_call: TRBD1
j_call: TRBJ2-1
cdr3_nt: TGTGCCAGCAGACCCACGGGACAGGGGCAGAATGAGCAGTTCTTC
cdr3_aa: CASRPTGQGQNEQFF

v_call: TRBV2
clone_size: -
d_call: -
j_call: TRBJ2-5
cdr3_nt: TGTGCCAGCAGTGAAATGGCGGTAGGGGGGCAAGAGACCCAGTACTTC
cdr3_aa: CASSEMAVGGQETQYF

v_call: TRBV4-2
clone_size: -
d_call: -
j_call: TRBJ2-2
cdr3_nt: TGTGCCAGCAGCCATTCCTTAATACTTGGGAACACCGGGGAGCTGTTTTTT
cdr3_aa: CASSHSLILGNTGELFF

v_call: TRBV6-1
clone_size: few
d_call: -
j_call: TRBJ2-2
cdr3_nt: TGTGCCAGCAGGCCGGTACTAGTGTTTGGCACCGGGGAGCTGTTTTTT
cdr3_aa: CASRPVLVFGTGELFF

v_call: TRBV7-3
clone_size: -
d_call: TRBD2
j_call: TRBJ2-2
cdr3_nt: TGTGCCAGCAGCGTTAGCGGGACCGGGGAGCTGTTTTTT
cdr3_aa: CASSVSGTGELFF

v_call: TRBV20-1
clone_size: -
d_call: TRBD2
j_call: TRBJ2-7
cdr3_nt: TGCAGTGCTGGTTTTCCGGGGGGGAGGAGCGAGCAGTACTTC
cdr3_aa: CSAGFPGGRSEQYF

v_call: TRBV4-1
clone_size: large
d_call: -
j_call: TRBJ2-1
cdr3_nt: TGCGCCAGCAGCCAAGATCAGGGGCTCTCCTACAATGAGCAGTTCTTC
cdr3_aa: CASSQDQGLSYNEQFF

v_call: TRBV25-1
clone_size: -
d_call: -
j_call: TRBJ1-1
cdr3_nt: TGTGCCAGCAGCGGGAGTTTGAACACTGAAGCTTTCTTT
cdr3_aa: CASSGSLNTEAFF

v_call: TRBV20-1
clone_size: few
d_call: -
j_call: TRBJ2-5
cdr3_nt: TGCAGTGCTAGAGATTCTTCCGGGGTCCAAGAGACCCAGTACTTC
cdr3_aa: CSARDSSGVQETQYF

v_call: TRBV7-2
clone_size: -
d_call: -
j_call: TRBJ2-1
cdr3_nt: TGTGCCAGCAGGACAGAAGGAGCTGGCGAGCAGTTCTTC
cdr3_aa: CASRTEGAGEQFF

v_call: TRBV20-1
clone_size: -
d_call: TRBD2
j_call: TRBJ2-3
cdr3_nt: TGCAGTGCTTCAATTCCGGGGGGAAGAGATACGCAGTATTTT
cdr3_aa: CSASIPGGRDTQYF

v_call: TRBV20-1
clone_size: few
d_call: TRBD1
j_call: TRBJ2-7
cdr3_nt: TGCAGTGCGGGACAGGGGAACGAGCAGTACTTC
cdr3_aa: CSAGQGNEQYF

v_call: TRBV6-1
clone_size: few
d_call: TRBD2
j_call: TRBJ2-7
cdr3_nt: TGTGCCAGCATTGCGGGAGGGCACTACACCTACGAGCAGTACTTC
cdr3_aa: CASIAGGHYTYEQYF

v_call: TRBV6-1
clone_size: few
d_call: -
j_call: TRBJ1-1
cdr3_nt: TGTGCCAGCATTAAAGGGGCGAACACTGAAGCTTTCTTT
cdr3_aa: CASIKGANTEAFF

v_call: TRBV19
clone_size: -
d_call: TRBD1
j_call: TRBJ2-7
cdr3_nt: TGTGCCAGTAGGGGGACAGGGAGAAGGGAGCAGTACTTC
cdr3_aa: CASRGTGRREQYF

v_call: TRBV6-1
clone_size: -
d_call: -
j_call: TRBJ2-7
cdr3_nt: TGTGCCAGCAGTCCCGGGGCCTCCTACGAGCAGTACTTC
cdr3_aa: CASSPGASYEQYF

v_call: TRBV10-3
clone_size: few
d_call: -
j_call: TRBJ2-7
cdr3_nt: TGTGCCATCAGTGACGGGCGCGGCTACGAGCAGTACTTC
cdr3_aa: CAISDGRGYEQYF

v_call: TRBV12-3/TRBV12-4
clone_size: few
d_call: TRBD1
j_call: TRBJ1-4
cdr3_nt: TGTGCCAGCAGTCCGGGACAGGGAAGTGAAAAACTGTTTTTT
cdr3_aa: CASSPGQGSEKLFF

v_call: TRBV10-3
clone_size: few
d_call: TRBD1
j_call: TRBJ1-2
cdr3_nt: TGTGCCATCGCAGGGGGCGCGAGTGGCTACACCTTC
cdr3_aa: CAIAGGASGYTF

v_call: TRBV20-1
clone_size: -
d_call: TRBD2
j_call: TRBJ2-1
cdr3_nt: TGCAGTGGGAGAGCGGGGGGTTCGTACAATGAGCAGTTCTTC
cdr3_aa: CSGRAGGSYNEQFF

v_call: TRBV6-1
clone_size: -
d_call: -
j_call: TRBJ1-3
cdr3_nt: TGTGCCAGCAGTGCAACCGATTCCTCTGGAAACACCATATATTTT
cdr3_aa: CASSATDSSGNTIYF

v_call: TRBV10-1
clone_size: -
d_call: -
j_call: TRBJ2-3
cdr3_nt: TGCGCCAGCAGTGGGCAACCGGGGACAGATACGCAGTATTTT
cdr3_aa: CASSGQPGTDTQYF

v_call: TRBV5-1
clone_size: few
d_call: -
j_call: TRBJ2-7
cdr3_nt: TGCGCCAGCGGTTTTTCAGGGGGGTACGAGCAGTACTTC
cdr3_aa: CASGFSGGYEQYF

v_call: TRBV12-3/TRBV12-4
clone_size: few
d_call: -
j_call: TRBJ1-6
cdr3_nt: TGTGCCAGCAGTATACGCGTGGCCACACCCCTCCACTTT
cdr3_aa: CASSIRVATPLHF

v_call: TRBV6-1
clone_size: -
d_call: TRBD1
j_call: TRBJ2-7
cdr3_nt: TGTGCCAGCAGGGGACAGGTGGCATCCTACGAGCAGTACTTC
cdr3_aa: CASRGQVASYEQYF

v_call: TRBV12-3/TRBV12-4
clone_size: few
d_call: -
j_call: TRBJ1-4
cdr3_nt: TGTGCCAGCAGTTTTAGGGAACCCGGGACTGGTAATGAAAAACTGTTTTTT
cdr3_aa: CASSFREPGTGNEKLFF

v_call: TRBV12-3/TRBV12-4
clone_size: -
d_call: TRBD1
j_call: TRBJ1-2
cdr3_nt: TGTGCCAGCAGCCTACAGGGGGACCCCTATGGCTACACCTTC
cdr3_aa: CASSLQGDPYGYTF

v_call: TRBV5-6
clone_size: once
d_call: -
j_call: TRBJ2-3
cdr3_nt: TGTGCCAGCAGCTTGTTGGCTAGATTCGAGGATACGCAGTATTTT
cdr3_aa: CASSLLARFEDTQYF

v_call: TRBV5-1
clone_size: -
d_call: -
j_call: TRBJ2-1
cdr3_nt: TGCGCCAGCAGCTTGTCTAGCTCCTACAATGAGCAGTTCTTC
cdr3_aa: CASSLSSSYNEQFF

v_call: TRBV20-1
clone_size: -
d_call: -
j_call: TRBJ1-5
cdr3_nt: TGCAGTGCTGGAGGGGCTGATGATCGGCCCCAGCATTTT
cdr3_aa: CSAGGADDRPQHF

v_call: TRBV28
clone_size: -
d_call: -
j_call: TRBJ1-1
cdr3_nt: TGTGCCAGCAGTTTTGGGGACGGGAACACTGAAGCTTTCTTT
cdr3_aa: CASSFGDGNTEAFF

v_call: TRBV11-2
clone_size: -
d_call: -
j_call: TRBJ2-1
cdr3_nt: TGTGCCAGCAGACCACGCCGGTCGGGTCCTAATGAGCAGTTCTTC
cdr3_aa: CASRPRRSGPNEQFF

v_call: TRBV19
clone_size: -
d_call: TRBD1
j_call: TRBJ1-2
cdr3_nt: TGTGCCAGTAGTATAGCCCAGGGGGGCTATGGCTACACCTTC
cdr3_aa: CASSIAQGGYGYTF

v_call: TRBV5-6
clone_size: -
d_call: -
j_call: TRBJ2-7
cdr3_nt: TGTGCCAGCAGCTTGGCTCTAGGGAAAACCTACGAGCAGTACTTC
cdr3_aa: CASSLALGKTYEQYF

v_call: TRBV20-1
clone_size: -
d_call: TRBD1
j_call: TRBJ1-1
cdr3_nt: TGCAGTGCCCTGGATGACAGGGCCACTGAAGCTTTCTTT
cdr3_aa: CSALDDRATEAFF

v_call: TRBV7-3
clone_size: -
d_call: -
j_call: TRBJ2-3
cdr3_nt: TGTGCCAGCAGCCGGGACCCGATCACAGATACGCAGTATTTT
cdr3_aa: CASSRDPITDTQYF

v_call: TRBV6-1
clone_size: few
d_call: -
j_call: TRBJ2-5
cdr3_nt: TGTGCCAGTGCTGGGGAACCCCAAGAGACCCAGTACTTC
cdr3_aa: CASAGEPQETQYF

v_call: TRBV11-1
clone_size: -
d_call: -
j_call: TRBJ1-1
cdr3_nt: TGTGCCAGCAGAAAGCAGAACACTGAAGCTTTCTTT
cdr3_aa: CASRKQNTEAFF

v_call: TRBV19
clone_size: -
d_call: -
j_call: TRBJ2-7
cdr3_nt: TGTGCCAGTAGTATGGGCAAGGCCTACGAGCAGTACTTC
cdr3_aa: CASSMGKAYEQYF

v_call: TRBV27
clone_size: -
d_call: TRBD1
j_call: TRBJ2-7
cdr3_nt: TGTGCCAGCAGATTAGGACAGGGCAATACCTACGAGCAGTACTTC
cdr3_aa: CASRLGQGNTYEQYF

v_call: TRBV5-1
clone_size: few
d_call: -
j_call: TRBJ1-2
cdr3_nt: TGCGCCAGCAGCTTAGGGCAGGGGCGAGATAATGGCTACACCTTC
cdr3_aa: CASSLGQGRDNGYTF

v_call: TRBV5-5
clone_size: -
d_call: TRBD1
j_call: TRBJ2-6
cdr3_nt: TGTGCCAGCAGCACAGGGGCTGGGGCCAACGTCCTGACTTTC
cdr3_aa: CASSTGAGANVLTF

v_call: TRBV11-1
clone_size: -
d_call: -
j_call: TRBJ2-1
cdr3_nt: TGTGCCAGCAGCTTGGATACGTATGAGGACAATGAGCAGTTCTTC
cdr3_aa: CASSLDTYEDNEQFF